Following are 8 T cell receptor beta chains from one sample sequenced in a study of cytomegalovirus exposure and HLA in healthy donors. Clones were sequenced by immunoSEQ multiplex PCR, and TCRdb holds only the in-frame ones, with some missing. The sample shows 150,000 to 200,000 clones, under 90% of them seen only once. Sequencing was performed on PBMCs. The receptors come from a woman under 30 in good health and CMV-seropositive.

V usage is TRBV27 and J usage is TRBJ2-5; a possible D gene is TRBD1 (5 bases). V shed 6 bases and J shed 4 bases, with 21 bases lying between them. Germline-derived CDR1 and CDR2 are MNHEY and SMNVEV (reference sequence). This CDR3 contains 16 residues. CDR3 protein: CASSDMDMVGAETQYF. The CDR3 DNA reads TGTGCCAGCAGCGACATGGACATGGTTGGGGCAGAGACCCAGTACTTC.

This chain connects TRBV11-2 to TRBJ2-7; no firm D call. The V end was cut by 4 bases, the J end by 0 bases, with 10 bases between. In germline, CDR1 is SGHAT, CDR2 FQNNGV. This CDR3 spans 14 amino acids. The CDR3 region is CASSSVRVSYEQYF. CDR3 in DNA: TGTGCCAGCAGCTCCGTCCGGGTCTCCTACGAGCAGTACTTC.

This chain uses TRBV20-1 with TRBJ2-7; 11 bases are shared with TRBD2. The CDR3 contains 11 residues. Germline loops: CDR1 DFQATT, CDR2 SNEGSKA (reference sequence). CDR3 sequence reads: CNLTSGTQQYF. CDR3 sequence (DNA): TGCAATCTGACTAGCGGGACGCAGCAGTACTTC.

V gene TRBV4-1 combines with J gene TRBJ2-3; D remains unclear. CDR1 is MGHRA and CDR2 is YSYEKL in the germline V gene. Trimming took 1 base from V and 1 from J, leaving 6 bases between them. The CDR3 is 14 residues long. The CDR3 sequence is CASSQGAGTDTQYF. CDR3 DNA sequence: TGCGCCAGCAGCCAAGGAGCTGGCACAGATACGCAGTATTTT.

The rearrangement links TRBV7-8 to TRBJ2-1, with 11 bases lining up with TRBD1. There are 17 residues in the CDR3. In germline, CDR1 is SGHVS, CDR2 FQNEAQ. J was trimmed by 3 bases and V by 4 bases; bases with no gene match: 8. The CDR3 nucleotides are TGTGCCAGCAGCTCGGCGGGACAGGGGGGTTTCTACAATGAGCAGTTCTTC. This sequence encodes CASSSAGQGGFYNEQFF.

The chain uses TRBV25-1 and TRBJ2-1, with 10 bases lining up with TRBD2. Germline V CDR1 and CDR2: MGHDK, SYGVNS. CDR3 length equals 13 residues. V lost 9 bases and J lost 10; bases outside the gene matches: 9. CDR3 loop: CASVASGSKEQFF. CDR3 nucleotide sequence: TGTGCCAGTGTTGCTAGCGGGAGTAAAGAGCAGTTCTTC.

V and J are TRBV5-6 and TRBJ2-7, with TRBD1 matching 7 bases. V shed 0 bases and J 5 bases; nucleotides not matched to a gene: 5. This CDR3 is built from 14 residues. Germline V gene lookup returns CDR1 SGHDT and CDR2 YYEEEE. CDR3 sequence: CASSLAEGGHEQYF. The CDR3 DNA sequence: TGTGCCAGCAGCTTGGCCGAAGGGGGCCACGAGCAGTACTTC.

The count of this clone is one. The genes are TRBV18 and TRBJ2-5; tentative D call: TRBD1 (5 bases). The V end was cut by 3 bases, the J end by 2 bases, with 7 bases between. The CDR3 totals 13 residues. The V gene's germline CDR1 is KGHSH and CDR2 LQKENI. The CDR3 loop reads CASSPRAQETQYF. CDR3 in DNA: TGTGCCAGCTCACCCAGGGCTCAAGAGACCCAGTACTTC.